This T cell receptor beta chain was sequenced for a study of Ad26.COV2.S vaccination and SARS-CoV-2 variants. Study-level background: Intramuscularly, Ad26.COV2.S was given either once or twice, 56 days apart. Findings and limits, study-wide: The TCR-based breadth and depth measures might underestimate overall T cell responses. Breadth measured for non-spike TCRs was similar across vaccine and placebo recipients.

Treatment specified: 15 to 20 received Ad26.COV2.S at low or high dose, single or two shots; about 5 received placebo; per-sample allocation not given. Samples came from day 63 after the first vaccine or placebo injection. What was given as vaccine was an Ad26 vector encoding Wuhan-strain SARS-CoV-2 spike. TCRdb's table, derived via immunoSEQ multiplex PCR, lists solely in-frame clones and lacks some. The table lists about 350,000 clones, around nine tenths of them singletons. In regard to this clone: The target antigen is unknown.

The sample in question was peripheral blood, obtained in a trial of Ad26.COV2.S vaccine versus placebo. The source of this sequence is a person between 18 and 59 years old who received the Ad26.COV2.S COVID-19 vaccine or a placebo.

This CDR3 is CASSLGSYREDGYTF. In DNA, the CDR3 is TGCGCCAGCAGCTTGGGTAGTTACAGGGAGGATGGCTACACCTTC. The chain has TRBV5-1 and TRBJ1-2; D might be TRBD1 (6 bases). The ends were cut back, 0 bases at V and 6 bases at J, with 15 bases in the middle. The V gene's germline CDR1 is SGHRS and CDR2 YFSETQ. The CDR3 runs 15 residues.